The entry below describes one T cell receptor beta chain. The data derive from a study of response to subunit inactivated influenza vaccine. TCRdb redid the calling of the RT-PCR reads with MiXCR, one entry per CDR3 protein. The data contain about 780,000 distinct CDR3 sequences, about 18% of them singletons. Trimming shortened V by 7 bases and J by 2 bases, and 21 bases separated the two germline ends. The CDR3 runs to 17 residues. Germline values: CDR1 MNHNS, CDR2 SASEGT. The sequenced sample was PBMCs from blood, obtained approximately 5 days after vaccination. The gene calls are TRBV6-1 and TRBJ1-5; possible D gene TRBD1, 5 bases. The clonotype originates from a man aged 45-65 years who received an inactivated influenza vaccine. The CDR3 sequence: CASTPTLRAPGNQPQHF. CDR3 nucleotide sequence: TGTGCCAGCACGCCTACCCTCAGGGCGCCGGGCAATCAGCCCCAGCATTTT.